These 21 T cell receptor beta chains share one sample of origin, sequenced in a study of cytomegalovirus exposure and HLA in healthy donors. PCR primers comprised 60 Vbeta and 13 Jbeta primers. Data came from immunoSEQ multiplex PCR; TCRdb stores just in-frame clones and leaves some out. The sample lists about 140,000 clones; around 80% were seen once. The sequenced sample was PBMCs. The source of these receptors is a female donor in good health and CMV-seronegative.

V and J are TRBV30 and TRBJ2-7; D not certain. Per germline, CDR1 GTSNPN and CDR2 SVGIG (reference sequence). Trimming removed 3 bases at V and 8 bases at J, with 20 bases between. This CDR3 is 14 amino acids long. The CDR3 DNA is TGTGCCTGGAGCCCGCTTCGAGGATATACGAAGCAGTACTTC. This encodes CAWSPLRGYTKQYF.

This chain connects TRBV7-8 to TRBJ2-3; D call uncertain. Trimming took off 1 base at V and 8 bases at J, with 10 bases between the two ends. The CDR3 is 13 residues long. Germline V gene lookup returns CDR1 SGHVS and CDR2 FQNEAQ. The chain's CDR3 is CASSLGLDGTQYF. The CDR3 coding sequence is TGTGCCAGCAGCTTAGGGCTAGATGGTACGCAGTATTTT.

This clone has just a few counts. This rearrangement joins TRBV19 to TRBJ1-1; TRBD1 matches 7 bases. With V trimmed by 1 base and J by 6 bases, 14 bases remained unmatched. The CDR3 has 17 amino acids. CDR1 and CDR2 (germline): LNHDA, SQIVND (reference sequence). The CDR3 nucleotides read TGTGCCAGTAGTATAGGGTCCCCACAGGGGAGGTGGGCTGAAGCTTTCTTT. Protein product: CASSIGSPQGRWAEAFF.

This chain uses TRBV5-1 with TRBJ1-1; 9 nucleotides align to TRBD1. Trimming removed 4 bases from V and 5 bases from J; junction bases left unmatched: 9. The length of the CDR3 is 15 residues. Germline values: CDR1 SGHRS, CDR2 YFSETQ. DNA for the CDR3: TGCGCCAGCAGCAGAAACAGGGGGCGCGGGACTGAAGCTTTCTTT. This codes for CASSRNRGRGTEAFF.

The chain couples TRBV28 to TRBJ2-7; perhaps TRBD2 as D (5 bases). Per germline, CDR1 MDHEN and CDR2 SYDVKM. Trimming stripped 5 bases from V and 4 bases from J, with 15 bases between. The CDR3 length is 14 residues. The CDR3 DNA reads as TGTGCCAGCAGTCCCCCCGGGCGGGTTTACGAGCAGTACTTC. Translation: CASSPPGRVYEQYF.

V usage is TRBV7-2 and J usage is TRBJ2-3; TRBD2 aligns across 10 bases. CDR3 size: 15 residues. Germline CDR1 is SGHTA and CDR2 is FQGNSA. J gave up 7 bases and V 0 bases, and 4 bases lay outside the gene matches. The CDR3 coding sequence is TGTGCCAGCAGCTTAGCTCTAGCGGGGGTTTATACGCAGTATTTT. It translates to CASSLALAGVYTQYF.

J is TRBJ1-1 and V is TRBV11-2; weak D call: TRBD1 (6 bases). The CDR3 length is 13 residues. V gave up 5 bases and J gave up 1 base, with 8 bases separating them. CDR1 SGHAT and CDR2 FQNNGV come from the germline V gene. CDR3 sequence reads: CASSGQQNTEAFF. Written as DNA, the CDR3 is TGTGCCAGCAGCGGACAGCAGAACACTGAAGCTTTCTTT.

The genes are TRBV29-1 and TRBJ1-1, with D uncertain. The CDR3 covers 12 residues. Germline V gene sequence: CDR1 SQVTM, CDR2 ANQGSEA. V was shortened by 4 bases and J by 6 bases, with 12 bases between the two germline ends. The CDR3 protein is CSVGEVLSEAFF. CDR3 bases: TGCAGCGTTGGCGAAGTTCTATCTGAAGCTTTCTTT.

This clone came up a few times. This rearrangement joins TRBV6-1 to TRBJ2-7, with a tentative D call TRBD1 (6 bases). This CDR3 is 15 amino acids long. The germline gives CDR1 MNHNS, CDR2 SASEGT. V lost 8 bases to trimming and J lost 5 bases, with 22 bases between them. The CDR3 nucleotides are TGTGCCAGCGGGGGCCTTTCTACCGCGGGCCACGAGCAGTACTTC. Translated: CASGGLSTAGHEQYF.

The chain couples TRBV28 to TRBJ1-5; 8 nucleotides align to TRBD1. Germline V gene lookup returns CDR1 MDHEN and CDR2 SYDVKM. The J segment lost 1 base and the V segment lost 5 bases, leaving 7 bases of the junction unmatched. CDR3 length: 16 residues. Written as DNA, the CDR3 is TGTGCCAGCAGTCCTTGGACAGGGACGAGCAATCAGCCCCAGCATTTT. It codes for CASSPWTGTSNQPQHF.

This clone has more than one count but fewer than ten. V gene TRBV18 combines with J gene TRBJ2-1, with D unresolved. CDR1 and CDR2 from the germline V gene are KGHSH and LQKENI. V shed 4 bases and J shed 0 bases, with 13 bases lying between them. The CDR3 is 16 amino acids. CDR3 in amino acids: CASSLSAPSSYNEQFF. CDR3 DNA: TGTGCCAGCTCACTGAGCGCCCCCAGCTCCTACAATGAGCAGTTCTTC.

The chain's CDR3 is CASSDGTAPSYEQYF. The CDR3 region has the DNA TGCGCCAGCAGCGACGGGACAGCCCCCTCCTACGAGCAGTACTTC. The chain combines TRBV5-1 with TRBJ2-7; TRBD1 matches at 7 bases. The trim removed 4 bases at V and 0 bases at J, leaving 7 bases unmatched. Germline CDR1 SGHRS, CDR2 YFSETQ. This CDR3 has 15 amino acids.

This clone was seen once. The chain joins TRBV6-1 to TRBJ2-5; 8 nucleotides align to TRBD1. Trimming took 6 bases from V and 5 from J; bases not matched to a gene: 5. CDR3 length: 13 amino acids. Germline values: CDR1 MNHNS, CDR2 SASEGT. The CDR3 region has the DNA TGTGCCAGCAGGCGGACAGGGCGGGAGACCCAGTACTTC. Its protein product is CASRRTGRETQYF.

J is TRBJ2-1 and V is TRBV18; D possibly corresponds to TRBD1 (6 bases). V was pared by 6 bases and J by 8 bases, with 14 bases between. CDR3 size: 13 residues. CDR1 and CDR2 from the germline V gene are KGHSH and LQKENI. CDR3 sequence: CASSPTGFHEQFF. DNA of the CDR3: TGTGCCAGCTCTCCAACAGGGTTCCATGAGCAGTTCTTC.

This chain uses TRBV9 with TRBJ1-2; D remains unclear. V was cut by 0 bases and J by 2 bases, with 11 bases left in between. The germline gives CDR1 SGDLS, CDR2 YYNGEE. The CDR3 sequence is 15 residues long. The CDR3 DNA is TGTGCCAGCAGCGTAGGCCCGGGTCAGAACTATGGCTACACCTTC. Translated: CASSVGPGQNYGYTF.

This clone was recorded only once. The junction departs from the called germline gene at one end, perhaps through a read error. The chain has TRBV7-9 and TRBJ1-6; TRBD1 matches at 9 bases. CDR3 length: 16 amino acids. The germline V gene has CDR1 SEHNR and CDR2 FQNEAQ (reference sequence). In DNA form, the CDR3 reads TGTTCCAGCAGCTTCGGGCTCGGGACAGGGAATTCACCCCTCCACTTT. This gives the protein CSSSFGLGTGNSPLHF.

This rearrangement joins TRBV19 to TRBJ2-1, with D perhaps matching TRBD2 (6 bases). Germline-derived CDR1 and CDR2 are LNHDA and SQIVND (reference sequence). The CDR3 extends over 16 amino acids. Trimming shortened V by 6 bases and J by 0 bases, and 15 bases separated the two germline ends. The CDR3 region is CASRKPGLHSYNEQFF. CDR3 sequence (DNA): TGTGCCAGTAGGAAACCGGGACTCCACTCCTACAATGAGCAGTTCTTC. Drawing the rest from reference TRBV19 and TRBJ2-1, the complete variable domain is DGGITQSPKYLFRKEGQNVTLSCEQNLNHDAMYWYRQDPGQGLRLIYYSQIVNDFQKGDIAEGYSVSREKKESFPLTVTSAQKNPTAFYLCASRKPGLHSYNEQFFGPGTRLTVL.

The chain carries TRBV11-2 and TRBJ1-1; the match to TRBD1 covers 9 bases. This CDR3 has 12 amino acids. The V and J ends lost 8 bases and 5 bases, in that order; junction bases with no gene match: 3. Germline CDR1 is SGHAT and CDR2 is FQNNGV. The chain's CDR3 is CASGTGWTEAFF. In DNA, the CDR3 is TGTGCCAGCGGGACAGGGTGGACTGAAGCTTTCTTT.

This rearrangement joins TRBV15 to TRBJ1-2; D not certain. Trimming took off 6 bases at V and 7 bases at J, with 15 bases between the two ends. The CDR3 totals 13 residues. Per the germline V gene, CDR1 is LNHNV and CDR2 is YYDKDF (reference sequence). CDR3 DNA sequence: TGTGCCACCAGTCCAAGGAGGGATGGTGGCTACACCTTC. It yields the protein CATSPRRDGGYTF.

This chain joins TRBV5-6 and TRBJ2-5, with D possibly being TRBD1 (6 bases). The J call may be wrong; the DNA end is better matched by TRBJ2-7. The germline CDR1 and CDR2 sequences are SGHDT and YYEEEE. The CDR3 consists of 13 residues. The CDR3 reads CASSPTGSNEQYF. CDR3 DNA: TGTGCCAGCAGCCCTACAGGGTCCAACGAGCAGTACTTC.

The V and J genes are TRBV18 and TRBJ1-3; D remains unclear. The V gene lost 3 bases and the J gene lost 8 bases, with 17 bases spanning the gap. CDR1 KGHSH and CDR2 LQKENI come from the germline V gene. The length of the CDR3 is 15 residues. The CDR3 nucleotides read TGTGCCAGCTCACCCCGGGCGGGGTTACGGGACACCATATATTTT. It is translated as CASSPRAGLRDTIYF.